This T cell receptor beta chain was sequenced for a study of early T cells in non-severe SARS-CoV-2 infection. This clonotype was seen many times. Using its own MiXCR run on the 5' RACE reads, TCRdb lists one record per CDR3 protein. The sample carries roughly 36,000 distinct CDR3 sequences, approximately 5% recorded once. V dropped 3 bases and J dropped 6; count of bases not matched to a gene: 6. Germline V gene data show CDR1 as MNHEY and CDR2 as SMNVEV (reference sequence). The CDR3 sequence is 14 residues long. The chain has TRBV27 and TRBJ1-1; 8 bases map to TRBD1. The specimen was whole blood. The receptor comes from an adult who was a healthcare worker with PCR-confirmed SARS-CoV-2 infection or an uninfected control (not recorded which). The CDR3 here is CASSFGQGISEAFF. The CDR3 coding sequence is TGTGCCAGCAGTTTCGGACAGGGTATATCTGAAGCTTTCTTT.